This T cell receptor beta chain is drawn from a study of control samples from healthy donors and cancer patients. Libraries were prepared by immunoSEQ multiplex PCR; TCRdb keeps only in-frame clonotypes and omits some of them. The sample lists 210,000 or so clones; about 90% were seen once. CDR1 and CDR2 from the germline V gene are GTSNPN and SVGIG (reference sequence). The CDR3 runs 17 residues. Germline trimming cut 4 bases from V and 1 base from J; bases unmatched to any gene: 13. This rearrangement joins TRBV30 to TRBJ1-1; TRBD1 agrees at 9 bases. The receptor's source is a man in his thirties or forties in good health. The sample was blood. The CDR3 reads CAWNDPGTGRGNTEAFF. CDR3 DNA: TGTGCCTGGAACGACCCCGGGACAGGGCGAGGGAACACTGAAGCTTTCTTT.